This TCR beta chain was observed in a study of blood T cell repertoires in COVID-19 (dated by TCRdb to 2018 to 2021). Study-wide context: The collaborator samples originated in the United States, Italy and Spain and spanned the acute and convalescent phases of COVID-19. The repertoires were released in a freely available public database meant as a resource for research on the immune response to SARS-CoV-2. The dataset comprised deeply sampled blood TCRbeta repertoires from subjects exposed to, actively infected with, or recovered from COVID-19. Sample metadata almost always included a de-identified subject ID, COVID-19 status, age in years and sex. Samples were obtained from the ongoing ImmuneRACE study (first 160 participants) and from over 1,000 subjects provided by 6 global collaborators. Where available, HLA class I and class II types were obtained from metadata supplied by the sample provider rather than from assay-based typing. The material from the prospective study consisted of cDNA or gDNA derived from T cells, B-cell-depleted T cells, or PBMCs.

From the cysteine up to the phenylalanine, the CDR3 has a length of 14 residues. Of the read, only the CDR3 DNA is kept; its 42 bases are in frame from base 1. V was cut back by 4 bases and J by 3 bases, leaving a gap of 12 bases between them. For CDR1 and CDR2, the germline V gene lists MGHDK and SYGVNS. Enrolling through a virtual design, the prospective study's participants ranged in age from roughly 18 to 89 years and lived across around 25 United States geographic areas. In the prospective study, cohorts were assigned on the basis of participant-reported clinical history obtained from a screening survey and a study questionnaire. For ImmuneRACE Cohort 3, a participant was defined as recovered based on two consecutive negative NP/OP PCR tests, clearance by a healthcare professional, or resolution of symptoms. In the prospective study, whole blood, serum and a nasopharyngeal or oropharyngeal swab were collected from each participant by mobile phlebotomists. Participants in the prospective study had the option to provide additional blood draws and questionnaires over a 2-month period. Before DNA extraction, prospective study blood samples were shipped either frozen or at room temperature.

This clone was observed once. The specificity of this receptor is unknown. No much larger clonotype is one base removed from it; base qualities were not supplied. The immunoSEQ Assay, a bias-controlled multiplex PCR, was used to amplify TCRbeta CDR3 regions from genomic DNA. On the study's bioinformatics: The number of nucleated cells in each sample was estimated by amplification of reference gene primers within the assay. To quantify the absolute abundance of each unique TCRbeta CDR3 rearrangement, sequence reads were collapsed and filtered. For each sample, productive Simpson clonality was calculated as the square root of Simpson's diversity index across productive rearrangements. TCRdb retrieved this table from immuneACCESS and kept in-frame rearrangements only. Not all clones are present; in checked studies, unresolved V genes account for under half, and no reason is known for the remainder. That table supplies the V and J calls and clone size; D and trimming were determined from the DNA. A total of some 200,000 clones appear in this sample, approximately 90% of them only once. The ten largest clonotypes hold more than 2% of the sample.

General findings and caveats noted by the study authors: The quantity of clinical and demographic metadata differed by source and by participant and was supplied without curation.

The chain joins TRBV25-1 to TRBJ1-2; the D gene remains uncertain. The TCR was taken from a woman in her 30s who had recovered from COVID-19. Sample: PBMCs or T cells enriched from blood (not recorded which). The CDR3 protein is CASSVEGFDYGYTF. The base sequence is TGTGCCAGCAGTGTCGAGGGCTTCGACTATGGCTACACCTTC.